Listed below are T cell receptor beta chains from one sample, sequenced in a study of cytomegalovirus exposure and HLA in healthy donors. Only in-frame clones appear in the TCRdb table, and some are missing; sequencing was by immunoSEQ multiplex PCR. The sample includes some 98,000 clones, approximately 80% of them seen just once. The sample taken for sequencing was PBMCs. These receptors were taken from a human donor in good health. CDR3s include the opening cysteine and the closing phenylalanine or tryptophan.

cdr3_aa: CASSPLPSGTDTQYF
j_call: TRBJ2-3
v_call: TRBV9

cdr3_aa: CASSTRTGPYSPLHF
j_call: TRBJ1-6
v_call: TRBV5-1

cdr3_aa: CASSLVLAGGDEQFF
j_call: TRBJ2-1
v_call: TRBV7-9

cdr3_aa: CASSEGASGGQETQYF
j_call: TRBJ2-5
v_call: TRBV7-9

cdr3_aa: CAISEYSYEQYF
j_call: TRBJ2-7
v_call: TRBV10-3

cdr3_aa: CASSFYSNQPQHF
j_call: TRBJ1-5
v_call: TRBV6-5

cdr3_aa: CAISESGGNTEAFF
j_call: TRBJ1-1
v_call: TRBV10-3

cdr3_aa: CASSPQDLPLYEQYF
j_call: TRBJ2-7
v_call: TRBV5-6

cdr3_aa: CASSLEGAAGSPLHF
j_call: TRBJ1-6
v_call: TRBV5-1

cdr3_aa: CASSQDWLAGPYEQYF
j_call: TRBJ2-7
v_call: TRBV4-1

cdr3_aa: CASSRDSVAYGYTF
j_call: TRBJ1-2
v_call: TRBV14

cdr3_aa: CASSLVPGQGGYEQYF
j_call: TRBJ2-7
v_call: TRBV5-1

cdr3_aa: CASRTQGLAGVYEQFF
j_call: TRBJ2-1
v_call: TRBV5-6

cdr3_aa: CASSERQGQPLHF
j_call: TRBJ1-6
v_call: TRBV6-1

cdr3_aa: CASSFKSVTGEQYF
j_call: TRBJ2-7
v_call: TRBV13